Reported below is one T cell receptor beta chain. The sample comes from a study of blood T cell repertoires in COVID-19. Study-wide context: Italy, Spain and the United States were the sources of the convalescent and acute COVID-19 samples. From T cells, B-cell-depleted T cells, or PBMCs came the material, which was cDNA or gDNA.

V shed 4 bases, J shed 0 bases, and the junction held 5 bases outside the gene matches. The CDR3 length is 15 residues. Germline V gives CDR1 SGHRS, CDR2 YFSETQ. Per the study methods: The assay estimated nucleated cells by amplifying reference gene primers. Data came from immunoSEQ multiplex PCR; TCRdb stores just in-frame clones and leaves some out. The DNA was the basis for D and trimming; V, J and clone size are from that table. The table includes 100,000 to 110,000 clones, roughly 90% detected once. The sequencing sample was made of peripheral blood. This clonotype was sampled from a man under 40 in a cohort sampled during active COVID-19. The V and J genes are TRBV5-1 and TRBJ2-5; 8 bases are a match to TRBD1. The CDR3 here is CASSLMTGDQETQYF. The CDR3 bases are TGCGCCAGCAGCCTAATGACAGGGGACCAAGAGACCCAGTACTTC.